This TCR beta chain was identified during a study of Graves' ophthalmopathy and Graves' hyperthyroidism. Looking at the study overall: Blood was drawn at initial diagnosis, before any treatment.

This clonotype was seen a few times. Donors with ophthalmopathy: moderate-to-severe activity, CAS ≥3, NOSPECS ≥4, duration under 3 months. Excluded: other autoimmune disease, uncontrolled infection, pregnancy or lactation. The CDR3 length is 16 residues. Germline V gives CDR1 SGHDT, CDR2 YYEEEE. Trimming took off 4 bases at V and 0 bases at J, with 17 bases between the two ends. Scientists amplified the TCR beta CDR3 regions from RNA transcripts. HTBI primers were used in a first-round RT-PCR, which preceded a second-round multiplex PCR. MiXCR, applied by TCRdb to the multiplex PCR reads, yields one record per CDR3 protein. Of over 450,000 distinct CDR3 sequences in the sample, approximately 14% were seen once.

The clonotype was recovered from a woman in her twenties or thirties with Graves' ophthalmopathy. This chain connects TRBV5-6 to TRBJ2-7, with D maybe TRBD2 (6 bases). Sequenced: blood. The DNA of the CDR3 is TGTGCCAGCAGCCTATTCAGGAGGGGCCCCTCCTACGAGCAGTACTTC. It yields the protein CASSLFRRGPSYEQYF. The variable domain in full, completed from reference TRBV5-6 and TRBJ2-7, reads DAGVTQSPTHLIKTRGQQVTLRCSPKSGHDTVSWYQQALGQGPQFIFQYYEEEERQRGNFPDRFSGHQFPNYSSELNVNALLLGDSALYLCASSLFRRGPSYEQYFGPGTRLTVT.